This TCR beta chain was sequenced during a study of blood T cells in healthy people across ages. Together with a sample-barcoded 5' primer, a J-beta primer mix was included in a second PCR lasting roughly 6 to 12 cycles. TCRdb analysed the 5' RACE reads with MiXCR anew, one entry per CDR3 protein. Among about 1.7 million distinct CDR3 sequences, about 30% were seen once, and the ten largest hold over 7%. This clonotype has at least ten counts. Antigen: not known. Donors were systemically healthy Caucasian individuals from Russia aged about 6 to 95 years. This CDR3 is 16 amino acids long. V was shortened by 4 bases and J by 4 bases, with 15 bases between the two germline ends. CDR1 is SGHKS, CDR2 YYEKEE, per germline (reference sequence). Study-level findings and limits: Correlation between TCR beta diversity and naive T cell percentage was strong.

The receptor was derived from a woman under 40 in good health. The sample consisted of blood. The chain joins TRBV5-5 to TRBJ2-6; D possibly corresponds to TRBD1 (5 bases). The chain's CDR3 is CASSVEGVRGANVLTF. The CDR3 DNA reads TGTGCCAGCAGCGTGGAAGGGGTAAGAGGGGCCAACGTCCTGACTTTC.